These T cell receptor beta chains were read from a single sample in a study of blood T cell repertoires in COVID-19. Assay: immunoSEQ multiplex PCR; the TCRdb copy retains only in-frame clones and omits some. The sample holds approximately 400,000 clones, around 87% seen once. Sequences were obtained from PBMCs or T cells enriched from blood (not recorded which). The origin of the receptors is a man aged 25-40 years who had recovered from COVID-19. The CDR3 runs from the conserved cysteine through the conserved F or W. The D gene is left open where the match is weak. The listing skips clone size in some rows; elsewhere it reads once, few, many or a size class.

size	D	length	V	J	DNA	CDR3
few	.	15	TRBV19	TRBJ1-6	TGTGCCAGTAGTATAGGTGCGGCATATAATTCACCCCTCCACTTT	CASSIGAAYNSPLHF
few	.	14	TRBV19	TRBJ2-7	TGTGCCAGTAGTATCAGGTACAGCTCCTACGAGCAGTACTTC	CASSIRYSSYEQYF
.	.	15	TRBV5-1	TRBJ1-6	TGCGCCAGCAGCTTGGCCGGGGGGAGAGAGTCACCCCTCCACTTT	CASSLAGGRESPLHF
.	TRBD1	14	TRBV9	TRBJ2-7	TGTGCCAGCAGCGTCCGGGACAGGGCCTCCGAGCAGTACTTC	CASSVRDRASEQYF
.	.	14	TRBV30	TRBJ1-4	TGTGCCTGGAGTGTACGAGGGGGAAATGAAAAACTGTTTTTT	CAWSVRGGNEKLFF
.	TRBD1	16	TRBV18	TRBJ2-1	TGTGCCAGCTCACCAAGGGCCCAGGGGGCTTTGGATGAGCAGTTCTTC	CASSPRAQGALDEQFF
.	.	14	TRBV5-1	TRBJ2-5	TGCGCCAGCAGCTTTAGACTGGAAGATCAGACCCAGTACTTC	CASSFRLEDQTQYF
.	.	15	TRBV9	TRBJ2-2	TGTGCCAGCAGCGGTATCGGGGCGAACACCGGGGAGCTGTTTTTT	CASSGIGANTGELFF
few	.	15	TRBV7-8	TRBJ1-4	TGTGCCAGCAGGTTTACAGGGAGGGGAGGTGAAAAACTGTTTTTT	CASRFTGRGGEKLFF
.	TRBD1	15	TRBV11-3	TRBJ2-2	TGTGCCAGCAGCGTGGGACAGGGGAGGAACGGGGAGCTGTTTTTT	CASSVGQGRNGELFF
.	.	14	TRBV7-8	TRBJ1-2	TGTGCCAGCAGCTTAGCGGGCACGACCTATGGCTACACCTTC	CASSLAGTTYGYTF
.	.	11	TRBV6-2/TRBV6-3	TRBJ2-7	TGTGCCAGCAGTGACAGGTACGAGCAGTACTTC	CASSDRYEQYF
.	TRBD2	12	TRBV6-5	TRBJ2-7	TGTGCCAGCAGTACGCTAGCGGGGGAGCAGTACTTC	CASSTLAGEQYF
.	.	16	TRBV4-1	TRBJ1-3	TGCGCCAGCAGGCTGGAGCCAGCACTATCTGGAAACACCATATATTTT	CASRLEPALSGNTIYF
.	TRBD1	17	TRBV7-6	TRBJ1-1	TGTGCCAGCAGCTTAGAATGGACAGGATCGACGAACACTGAAGCTTTCTTT	CASSLEWTGSTNTEAFF
once	.	10	TRBV20-1	TRBJ1-4	TGCAGTGCCGGACAGAGGAAACTGTTTTTT	CSAGQRKLFF
.	.	13	TRBV12-3/TRBV12-4	TRBJ1-2	TGTGCCAGCAGCCGACAAGAGAATTATGGCTACACCTTC	CASSRQENYGYTF
.	TRBD1	14	TRBV9	TRBJ2-1	TGTGCCAGCAGCGCGGCAGGGGGCCGGGATGAGCAGTTCTTC	CASSAAGGRDEQFF
.	TRBD1	16	TRBV14	TRBJ1-2	TGTGCCAGCAGCGTGGGACAGGGGGCGTTGAACTATGGCTACACCTTC	CASSVGQGALNYGYTF
.	TRBD1	13	TRBV5-1	TRBJ1-1	TGCGCCAGCACGAGGGACAGGGACACTGAAGCTTTCTTT	CASTRDRDTEAFF
.	.	14	TRBV5-1	TRBJ2-5	TGCGCCAGCAGCTTGGGCAGGGACCAAGAGACCCAGTACTTC	CASSLGRDQETQYF
.	TRBD2	16	TRBV11-2	TRBJ2-7	TGTGCCAGCAGCTTAGGGGCCCTAGCGGGGCGCTACGAGCAGTACTTC	CASSLGALAGRYEQYF